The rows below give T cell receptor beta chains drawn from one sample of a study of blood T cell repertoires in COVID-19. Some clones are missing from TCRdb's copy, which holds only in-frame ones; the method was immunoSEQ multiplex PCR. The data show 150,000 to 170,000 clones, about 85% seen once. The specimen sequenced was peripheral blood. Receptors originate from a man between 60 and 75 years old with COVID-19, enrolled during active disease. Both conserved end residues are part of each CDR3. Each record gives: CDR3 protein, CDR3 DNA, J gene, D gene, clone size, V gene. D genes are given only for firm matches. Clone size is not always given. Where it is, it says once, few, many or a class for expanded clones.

CASSWGARSGNTIYF,TGTGCCAGCAGCTGGGGAGCAAGGTCTGGAAACACCATATATTTT,TRBJ1-3,.,.,TRBV6-2/TRBV6-3
CASGLVSQRDGYTF,TGTGCTAGTGGTTTGGTATCCCAGAGGGATGGCTACACCTTC,TRBJ1-2,.,.,TRBV12-5
CASSLVSGLEEETQYF,TGTGCCAGCAGCTTAGTCTCCGGACTAGAGGAAGAGACCCAGTACTTC,TRBJ2-5,TRBD2,.,TRBV7-2
CASSPPVNRGRGQFF,TGTGCCAGCTCACCACCGGTTAACAGGGGGCGTGGACAGTTCTTC,TRBJ2-1,TRBD1,.,TRBV18
CASSLKAGLYSYEQYF,TGTGCCAGCAGTTTAAAGGCAGGCTTATACTCCTACGAGCAGTACTTC,TRBJ2-7,.,.,TRBV27
CASSFQLDYGYTF,TGTGCCAGCAGTTTTCAACTGGACTATGGCTACACCTTC,TRBJ1-2,.,.,TRBV12-3/TRBV12-4
CASSAFPGGTEAFF,TGTGCCAGCAGCGCGTTCCCCGGGGGTACTGAAGCTTTCTTT,TRBJ1-1,.,few,TRBV7-2
CASSPGSGSFYNEQFF,TGTGCCAGCAGTCCCGGTAGCGGGAGTTTCTACAATGAGCAGTTCTTC,TRBJ2-1,TRBD2,.,TRBV2
CSVGNRGTNTEAFF,TGCAGCGTTGGAAACAGGGGGACGAACACTGAAGCTTTCTTT,TRBJ1-1,TRBD1,.,TRBV29-1
CASSRDRGDTQYF,TGTGCCAGTAGTAGGGACAGGGGAGATACGCAGTATTTT,TRBJ2-3,TRBD1,.,TRBV19
CASSPFGVRTQYF,TGTGCCAGCAGTCCCTTCGGGGTGCGGACCCAGTACTTC,TRBJ2-5,.,.,TRBV28
CASSRSSSGSYEQYF,TGTGCCAGCAGCCGAAGCTCTAGCGGCTCCTACGAGCAGTACTTC,TRBJ2-7,TRBD2,.,TRBV3-1/TRBV3-2
CASSQVFGQGVEKLFF,TGTGCCAGCAGCCAGGTGTTTGGACAGGGGGTTGAAAAACTGTTTTTT,TRBJ1-4,TRBD1,.,TRBV3-1/TRBV3-2
CASSHPGQVILGYGYTF,TGTGCCAGCAGCCACCCGGGACAGGTAATCCTCGGCTATGGCTACACCTTC,TRBJ1-2,TRBD1,.,TRBV7-2
CASIKPGEGYSPLHF,TGTGCCAGCATCAAGCCGGGGGAAGGTTATTCACCCCTCCACTTT,TRBJ1-6,.,.,TRBV28
CASSIEGAYSNQPQHF,TGTGCCAGTAGTATAGAGGGGGCATATAGCAATCAGCCCCAGCATTTT,TRBJ1-5,.,.,TRBV19
CASSQDSPLDRVNTEAFF,TGTGCCAGCAGCCAAGATTCCCCCCTGGACAGGGTGAACACTGAAGCTTTCTTT,TRBJ1-1,TRBD1,.,TRBV4-2
CASSPFGSGGTEAFF,TGTGCCAGCAGTCCATTTGGTAGTGGAGGCACTGAAGCTTTCTTT,TRBJ1-1,.,few,TRBV6-2/TRBV6-3
CASSVHFSGNTIYF,TGTGCCAGCAGCGTCCATTTCTCTGGAAACACCATATATTTT,TRBJ1-3,.,.,TRBV11-2
CASSRSSGGSSYNEQFF,TGTGCCAGCAGCCGATCTAGCGGGGGCAGCTCCTACAATGAGCAGTTCTTC,TRBJ2-1,TRBD2,.,TRBV7-6
CATSRTEVLKTQYF,TGTGCCACCAGCAGGACGGAGGTCCTAAAGACCCAGTACTTC,TRBJ2-5,.,.,TRBV15
CASSLTPAGGRSYEQYF,TGTGCCAGCAGCCTCACACCGGCAGGGGGTCGATCCTACGAGCAGTACTTC,TRBJ2-7,TRBD1,.,TRBV5-4
CASSLRQVNNYGYTF,TGTGCCAGCAGCTTACGGCAGGTGAATAACTATGGCTACACCTTC,TRBJ1-2,.,.,TRBV28
CASSKGDSPNEKLFF,TGTGCCAGCAGCAAGGGGGACAGCCCTAATGAAAAACTGTTTTTT,TRBJ1-4,TRBD1,.,TRBV7-2
CASTGQGSPYSNQPQHF,TGTGCCAGCACCGGACAGGGGTCCCCGTATAGCAATCAGCCCCAGCATTTT,TRBJ1-5,TRBD1,.,TRBV2
CASSGGTGRYNEQFF,TGTGCCAGTAGCGGTGGGACAGGGCGCTACAATGAGCAGTTCTTC,TRBJ2-1,TRBD1,once,TRBV19
CASSPLVQGVGNTIYF,TGTGCCAGCAGCCCCCTCGTCCAGGGGGTTGGAAACACCATATATTTT,TRBJ1-3,TRBD1,.,TRBV9
CASSLTGGNWNEQFF,TGTGCCAGCAGCCTGACAGGGGGTAATTGGAATGAGCAGTTCTTC,TRBJ2-1,TRBD1,few,TRBV3-1/TRBV3-2
CASSNRVPGDEQFF,TGCGCCAGCAGTAACCGCGTCCCAGGCGATGAGCAGTTCTTC,TRBJ2-1,.,.,TRBV10-2
CASSSNGQGGTEAFF,TGCGCCAGCAGCTCGAATGGACAGGGCGGGACTGAAGCTTTCTTT,TRBJ1-1,TRBD1,once,TRBV5-1
CASSSSGSGNTIYF,TGTGCCAGCAGTTCCTCAGGGTCTGGAAACACCATATATTTT,TRBJ1-3,.,.,TRBV7-9
CASSQVAGLPYNEQFF,TGCGCCAGCAGCCAAGTAGCGGGTCTGCCCTACAATGAGCAGTTCTTC,TRBJ2-1,TRBD2,.,TRBV4-1
CASSFRDSETQYF,TGTGCCAGCAGCTTCCGGGACTCAGAGACCCAGTACTTC,TRBJ2-5,.,.,TRBV12-1
CASSPLGQNNQPQHF,TGTGCCAGCTCACCATTGGGACAGAACAATCAGCCCCAGCATTTT,TRBJ1-5,TRBD1,.,TRBV18
CASSFAGMAFF,TGTGCCAGCAGTTTTGCGGGGATGGCTTTCTTT,TRBJ1-1,.,few,TRBV28
CASSPGSPEPEQFF,TGTGCCAGCTCACCCGGGTCCCCCGAACCGGAGCAGTTCTTC,TRBJ2-1,.,.,TRBV18
CSVVSGVGQPQHF,TGCAGCGTTGTATCGGGGGTGGGTCAGCCCCAGCATTTT,TRBJ1-5,.,few,TRBV29-1
CASRVASGRGVEQFF,TGTGCCAGCAGGGTGGCTAGCGGGAGAGGCGTTGAGCAGTTCTTC,TRBJ2-1,TRBD2,.,TRBV2
CASSLSGGVYEQYF,TGTGCCAGCAGCTTATCTGGCGGCGTCTACGAGCAGTACTTC,TRBJ2-7,.,once,TRBV11-2
CAWRGTGNNQPQHF,TGTGCCTGGAGGGGAACAGGGAACAATCAGCCCCAGCATTTT,TRBJ1-5,.,once,TRBV30
CARCAGPNTGELFF,TGTGCCAGGTGTGCAGGCCCGAACACCGGGGAGCTGTTTTTT,TRBJ2-2,.,once,TRBV27
CASSPSGGGANEQFF,TGTGCCAGCAGCCCTTCTGGCGGGGGGGCCAATGAGCAGTTCTTC,TRBJ2-1,TRBD2,.,TRBV4-2
CASSAGTDTQYF,TGTGCCAGCAGCGCGGGCACAGATACGCAGTATTTT,TRBJ2-3,.,.,TRBV11-2
CASSLDRGQAYGYTF,TGTGCCAGCTCACTCGACAGGGGGCAGGCCTATGGCTACACCTTC,TRBJ1-2,TRBD1,.,TRBV18
CSVEWGPSEAFF,TGCAGCGTTGAGTGGGGCCCCAGCGAAGCTTTCTTT,TRBJ1-1,.,.,TRBV29-1
CASSSQNEQFF,TGTGCCAGCAGCAGTCAGAATGAGCAGTTCTTC,TRBJ2-1,.,few,TRBV9
CAISESRGTDYGYTF,TGTGCCATCAGTGAGTCTAGGGGGACAGACTATGGCTACACCTTC,TRBJ1-2,TRBD1,.,TRBV10-3
CASSGTGGGQETQYF,TGTGCCAGCAGTGGGACAGGGGGAGGCCAAGAGACCCAGTACTTC,TRBJ2-5,TRBD1,.,TRBV28
CASRDTGLNTEAFF,TGTGCCAGCAGAGATACAGGGCTGAACACTGAAGCTTTCTTT,TRBJ1-1,.,.,TRBV7-2
CASSLNGATGTGELFF,TGTGCCAGCAGTTTGAATGGGGCGACGGGCACCGGGGAGCTGTTTTTT,TRBJ2-2,.,.,TRBV27